This T cell receptor beta chain was sequenced for a study of shared T cell receptors in the human thymus. Clones were sequenced by immunoSEQ multiplex PCR, and TCRdb holds only the in-frame ones, with some missing. Among around 65,000 clones listed, about 95% were seen once. CDR1 MNHEY and CDR2 SVGAGI come from the germline V gene. The V end was cut by 2 bases, the J end by 2 bases, with 14 bases between. This CDR3 region has 16 residues. This clonotype was sampled from a human donor. The sample was thymocytes. The gene calls are TRBV6-5 and TRBJ2-3, with a weak D call TRBD2 (6 bases). The CDR3 nucleotides are TGTGCCAGCAGTTACCTTAGGGAGGATTCCACAGATACGCAGTATTTT. It encodes CASSYLREDSTDTQYF.